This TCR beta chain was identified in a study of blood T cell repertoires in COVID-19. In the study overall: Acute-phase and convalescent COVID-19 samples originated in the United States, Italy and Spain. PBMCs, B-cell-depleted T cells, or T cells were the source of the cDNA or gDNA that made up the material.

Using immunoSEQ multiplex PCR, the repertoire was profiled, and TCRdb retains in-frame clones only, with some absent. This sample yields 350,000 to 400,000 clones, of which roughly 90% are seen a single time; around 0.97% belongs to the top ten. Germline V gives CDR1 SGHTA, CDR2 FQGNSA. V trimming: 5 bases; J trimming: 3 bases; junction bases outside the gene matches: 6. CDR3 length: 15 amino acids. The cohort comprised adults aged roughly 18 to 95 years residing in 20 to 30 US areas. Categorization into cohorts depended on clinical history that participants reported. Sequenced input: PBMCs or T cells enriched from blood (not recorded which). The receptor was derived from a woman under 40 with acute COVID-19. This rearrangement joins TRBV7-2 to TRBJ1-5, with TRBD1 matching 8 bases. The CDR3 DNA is TGTGCCAGCAGCCCGGGACAGGTCTACAATCAGCCCCAGCATTTT. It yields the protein CASSPGQVYNQPQHF.